The 14 T cell receptor beta chains reported below all come from one sample, sequenced in a study of Ad26.COV2.S vaccination and SARS-CoV-2 variants (dated by TCRdb to about 2021). Preparation of the library involved the immunoSEQ multiplex PCR assay. Entries here come from immuneACCESS through TCRdb and include only in-frame sequences with V and J called. Some clones fail to appear in such tables; in the studies checked, an unresolved V gene covers under half of the shortfall, and the cause of the remainder is unknown. The sample table contains 400,000 to 450,000 clones; only one count was recorded for approximately 90% of them. More than 9% of the sample is held by the ten biggest clonotypes. What the treatment or condition label conveys for this sample: some 20 received Ad26.COV2.S at low or high dose, single or two shots; about 5 received placebo; per-sample allocation not given. For vaccine and placebo recipients, the sequenced repertoires came from samples collected on day 63 after the first injection.

Specimen: peripheral blood, collected in a trial of Ad26.COV2.S vaccine versus placebo. Receptors were obtained from a person between 18 and 60 years old who received the Ad26.COV2.S COVID-19 vaccine or a placebo.

The chain is built from TRBV15 and TRBJ2-1; TRBD2 matches 11 bases. V shed 0 bases and J 5 bases; nucleotides not matched to a gene: 6. The CDR3 loop spans 17 amino acids. CDR1 and CDR2 from the germline V gene are LNHNV and YYDKDF (reference sequence). CDR3 nucleotides: TGTGCCACCAGCAGAGACCGACTAGCGGGACCCCACAATGAGCAGTTCTTC. This translates into CATSRDRLAGPHNEQFF.

The chain combines TRBV6-5 with TRBJ2-5, with D maybe TRBD1 (5 bases). Deletions cut 0 bases from V and 5 bases from J, with 13 bases between. CDR1 is MNHEY, CDR2 SVGAGI, per germline. The CDR3 length is 15 residues. DNA for the CDR3: TGTGCCAGCAGTTACTCGTTAGGGGTGGGGGAGACCCAGTACTTC. Translation: CASSYSLGVGETQYF.

This chain joins TRBV7-3 and TRBJ2-1; 9 bases agree with TRBD2. Germline V gene sequence: CDR1 SGHTA, CDR2 FQGTGA. The CDR3 sequence is 15 residues long. V was clipped by 3 bases and J by 8 bases; unmatched bases: 8. CDR3 protein: CASSFFAGGKDEQFF. The CDR3 DNA reads as TGTGCCAGCAGCTTTTTTGCGGGAGGGAAGGATGAGCAGTTCTTC. The full variable domain, its missing parts supplied by reference TRBV7-3 and TRBJ2-1, is GAGVSQTPSNKVTEKGKYVELRCDPISGHTALYWYRQSLGQGPEFLIYFQGTGAADDSGLPNDRFFAVRPEGSVSTLKIQRTERGDSAVYLCASSFFAGGKDEQFFGPGTRLTVL.

CDR3 DNA: TGTGCCAGCAGCTTGGGGGACGGTCCCGATTATGGCTACACCTTC. It codes for CASSLGDGPDYGYTF. The chain has TRBV7-3 and TRBJ1-2, with D possibly being TRBD1 (5 bases). CDR3 length equals 15 residues. V lost 3 bases and J 5 bases, leaving 16 bases between the germline ends. Germline CDR1 is SGHTA and CDR2 is FQGTGA.

This clone was seen a handful of times. The chain couples TRBV18 to TRBJ2-7; the D call may be TRBD1 or TRBD2 (5 bases each). Germline assignment: CDR1 KGHSH and CDR2 LQKENI. The V gene lost 3 bases and the J gene lost 4 bases, with 13 bases spanning the gap. The CDR3 is 14 amino acids. The DNA of the CDR3 is TGTGCCAGCTCACCGTCGGGGCAAAATTACGAGCAGTACTTC. Protein sequence: CASSPSGQNYEQYF.

This clone has only a few counts. J is TRBJ2-7 and V is TRBV6-6; no clear D gene. This CDR3 comprises 12 residues. V shed 4 bases and J shed 3 bases, with 7 bases lying between them. Germline CDR1 reads MNHNY; CDR2 reads SVGAGI (reference sequence). The CDR3 region is CASSSADYEQYF. The CDR3 bases are TGTGCCAGCAGTTCGGCAGACTACGAGCAGTACTTC.

This chain joins TRBV6-2 or TRBV6-3 and TRBJ2-1; D gene uncertain. The V gene's germline CDR1 is MNHEY and CDR2 SVGEGT. The V end was cut by 2 bases, the J end by 3 bases, with 8 bases between. This CDR3 spans 14 amino acids. CDR3 residues: CASSYVGDYNEQFF. The CDR3 coding sequence is TGTGCCAGCAGTTACGTGGGCGACTACAATGAGCAGTTCTTC.

This clone was counted only a few times. Other nucleotide sequences in the sample specify the same CDR3. The CDR3 loop reads CASSPGLSGNTIYF. In DNA form, the CDR3 reads TGTGCCAGCAGCCCAGGTCTCTCTGGAAACACCATATATTTT. This chain joins TRBV7-9 and TRBJ1-3, with D unresolved. V lost 5 bases and J lost 0, with 8 bases in between. The CDR3 length is 14 residues. Germline V gives CDR1 SEHNR, CDR2 FQNEAQ (reference sequence).

The chain has TRBV7-3 and TRBJ2-7; D tentatively fits TRBD1 or TRBD2 (5 bases each). V was trimmed by 5 bases and J by 6 bases, leaving 14 bases between them. The CDR3 is 13 amino acids. Germline CDR1 and CDR2: SGHTA and FQGTGA. The CDR3 DNA reads TGTGCCAGCAGCCCACTCCATGGGGGCGAGCAGTACTTC. Its translation: CASSPLHGGEQYF.

The chain links TRBV28 to TRBJ2-6, with 9 positions matching TRBD2. With V trimmed by 11 bases and J by 2 bases, 7 bases remained unmatched. CDR1 and CDR2 from the germline V gene are MDHEN and SYDVKM. This CDR3 has 15 residues. The CDR3 region is CAGAGGPPGANVLTF. In DNA form, the CDR3 reads TGTGCCGGGGCGGGAGGGCCTCCTGGGGCCAACGTCCTGACTTTC.

This chain connects TRBV7-9 to TRBJ2-1, with D unclear. The CDR3 consists of 14 residues. Trimming cost V 6 bases and J 5 bases, with 14 bases left between them. Germline values: CDR1 SEHNR, CDR2 FQNEAQ (reference sequence). CDR3 DNA: TGTGCCAGCAGGTGGCTCCACGCCCACAATGAGCAGTTCTTC. Translated, it gives CASRWLHAHNEQFF.

This rearrangement joins TRBV19 to TRBJ2-5; D unclear. With 6 bases removed from V and 5 bases from J, the gap between germline ends came to 13 bases. This CDR3 has 13 amino acids. Germline CDR1 LNHDA, CDR2 SQIVND (reference sequence). The CDR3 coding sequence is TGTGCCAGTAGCCGGACCACTGGTGAGACCCAGTACTTC. Its protein product is CASSRTTGETQYF.

The rearrangement uses TRBV6-2 or TRBV6-3 and TRBJ2-5, with D unresolved. Germline-derived CDR1 and CDR2 are MNHEY and SVGEGT. This CDR3 region has 12 residues. Trimming shortened V by 0 bases and J by 5 bases, and 4 bases separated the two germline ends. The CDR3 nucleotides read TGTGCCAGCAGTTACTCGACCGAGACCCAGTACTTC. It translates to CASSYSTETQYF.

The chain couples TRBV6-1 to TRBJ2-7; D gene ambiguous. The germline V gene has CDR1 MNHNS and CDR2 SASEGT. This CDR3 has 13 amino acids. The V and J ends lost 2 bases and 0 bases respectively, with 5 bases between them. Here the CDR3 DNA reads TGTGCCAGCAGTGAATTCCACTCCTACGAGCAGTACTTC. This encodes CASSEFHSYEQYF.